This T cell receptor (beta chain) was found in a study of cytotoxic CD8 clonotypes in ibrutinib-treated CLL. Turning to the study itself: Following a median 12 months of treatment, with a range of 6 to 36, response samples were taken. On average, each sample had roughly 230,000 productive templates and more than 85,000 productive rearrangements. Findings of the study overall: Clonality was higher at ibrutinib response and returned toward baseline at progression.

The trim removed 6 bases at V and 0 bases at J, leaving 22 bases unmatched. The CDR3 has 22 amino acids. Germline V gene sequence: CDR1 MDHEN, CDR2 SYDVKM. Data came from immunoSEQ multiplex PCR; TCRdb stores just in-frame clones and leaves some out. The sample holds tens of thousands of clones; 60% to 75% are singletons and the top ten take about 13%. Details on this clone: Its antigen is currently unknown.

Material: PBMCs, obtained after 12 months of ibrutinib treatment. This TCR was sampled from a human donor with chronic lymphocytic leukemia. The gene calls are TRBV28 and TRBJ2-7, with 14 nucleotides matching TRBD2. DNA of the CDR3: TGTGCCAGCAGCACCCGGGACACCATATTGGGACTAGCGGGAGTGCTCTCCTACGAGCAGTACTTC. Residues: CASSTRDTILGLAGVLSYEQYF.